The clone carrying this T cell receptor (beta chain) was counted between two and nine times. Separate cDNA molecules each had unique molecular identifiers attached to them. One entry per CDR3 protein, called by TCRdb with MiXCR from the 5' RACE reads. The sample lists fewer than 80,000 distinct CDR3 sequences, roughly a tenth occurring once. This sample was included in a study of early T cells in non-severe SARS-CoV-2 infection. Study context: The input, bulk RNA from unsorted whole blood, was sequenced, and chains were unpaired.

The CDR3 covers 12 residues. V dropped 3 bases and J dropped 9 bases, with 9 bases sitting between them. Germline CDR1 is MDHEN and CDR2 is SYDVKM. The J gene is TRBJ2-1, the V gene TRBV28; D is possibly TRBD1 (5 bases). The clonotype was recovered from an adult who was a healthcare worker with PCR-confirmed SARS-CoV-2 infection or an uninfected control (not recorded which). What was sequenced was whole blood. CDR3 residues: CASSLQQGEQFF. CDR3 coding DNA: TGTGCCAGCAGTTTGCAGCAGGGTGAGCAGTTCTTC.